The 5 T cell receptor beta chains reported below all come from one sample, sequenced in a study of blood T cell repertoires in COVID-19. The assay was immunoSEQ multiplex PCR, and TCRdb's table has in-frame clones only and misses some. The sample includes roughly 15,000 clones, under 85% of them seen just once. The sequenced material came from peripheral blood. These receptors all come from a man aged 70 or older with active or convalescent COVID-19.

This clone was counted only a few times. The V and J genes are TRBV2 and TRBJ1-5; possibly TRBD1 for D (5 bases). The germline V gene has CDR1 SNHLY and CDR2 FYNNEI. V was shortened by 2 bases and J by 3 bases, with 8 bases between the two germline ends. This CDR3 region has 14 residues. DNA for the CDR3: TGTGCCAGCAGTGAACTGACAGTCAATCAGCCCCAGCATTTT. Its protein is CASSELTVNQPQHF.

The J gene is TRBJ2-7, the V gene TRBV5-1, with a tentative D call TRBD2 (5 bases). CDR3 size: 13 residues. Germline V gene lookup returns CDR1 SGHRS and CDR2 YFSETQ. Trimming cost V 3 bases and J 4 bases, with 11 bases left between them. As DNA, the CDR3 is TGCGCCAGCAGCTCTAAGCCGGGGTACGAGCAGTACTTC. As protein: CASSSKPGYEQYF.

This chain links TRBV10-1 with TRBJ2-1; 7 positions agree with TRBD1. Germline V gene lookup returns CDR1 WNHNN and CDR2 SYGVQD (reference sequence). The CDR3 has 16 amino acids. CDR3 amino acids: CPTSPQGYSSYNEQFF. CDR3 coding DNA: TGCCCCACCAGTCCACAGGGGTATAGCTCCTACAATGAGCAGTTCTTC.

This chain joins TRBV5-4 and TRBJ2-1, with TRBD2 identical over 8 bases. Germline CDR1 and CDR2: SGHNT and YYREEE (reference sequence). The CDR3 is 15 residues long. V was pared by 5 bases and J by 9 bases, with 13 bases of the junction left unmatched. CDR3 coding DNA: TGTGCCAGCAGTCCTCCGGGACTAGGCTTTCGTGAGCAGTTCTTC. As protein: CASSPPGLGFREQFF.

This chain links TRBV6-2 or TRBV6-3 with TRBJ2-7, with TRBD1 matching over 8 bases. V dropped 5 bases and J dropped 4; count of bases not matched to a gene: 10. Germline V gene sequence: CDR1 MNHEY, CDR2 SVGEGT. This CDR3 has 15 residues. CDR3 in DNA: TGTGCCAGCAGTCCGGACAGGGAGCCCAGTTACGAGCAGTACTTC. Protein sequence: CASSPDREPSYEQYF.